The sequence of this TCR beta chain was determined in a study of CD8+ T cells in alopecia areata. Once RNA had been extracted, it was reverse transcribed into cDNA to act as the sequencing template. The table came from immunoSEQ multiplex PCR; TCRdb's copy has only in-frame clones and leaves some out. Of roughly 200,000 clones in the sample, 53% were seen once. Treatment of the sample: oral pan-JAK inhibitor, 5-10 mg twice daily. Looked up from germline, CDR1 is MNHNS and CDR2 is SASEGT. The CDR3 has 15 residues. Trimming took off 8 bases at V and 0 bases at J, with 11 bases between the two ends. There are a few counts of this clone.

The sample was CD8+ T cells sorted from blood, taken at week 24, from a patient treated with tofacitinib. This clonotype originated in a human donor with alopecia areata. The chain employs TRBV6-1 and TRBJ2-6; D not resolved. The CDR3 nucleotides are TGTGCCAGCGGTCGAGGCCCCTCTGGGGCCAACGTCCTGACTTTC. Its translation is CASGRGPSGANVLTF.